Listed below are T cell receptor beta chains from one sample, sequenced in a study of low-dose radiotherapy and immunotherapy resistance in tumors. TCRdb re-derived calls from the reads in MiXCR, one entry per CDR3 protein. The sample records approximately 52,000 distinct CDR3 sequences, 33% being singletons. Sequenced material: PBMCs, taken after low-dose radiotherapy plus immunotherapy. Receptor source: a male donor with rectosigmoid adenocarcinoma. The CDR3 runs from the conserved cysteine through the conserved F or W. D genes are given only for firm matches. Clone size, where shown, is once, few, many, or a class for clones that have expanded.

d_call,v_call,clone_size,j_call,cdr3_aa,cdr3_nt
NA,TRBV11-2,many,TRBJ2-7,CASSLVPGTYEQYF,TGTGCCAGCAGCTTAGTGCCAGGAACCTACGAGCAGTACTTC
NA,TRBV12-3/TRBV12-4,many,TRBJ1-6,CASALSVNSPLHF,TGTGCCAGCGCCCTAAGTGTTAATTCACCCCTCCACTTT
TRBD1,TRBV12-3/TRBV12-4,many,TRBJ2-5,CASSSGTGRYQETQYF,TGTGCCAGCAGCTCCGGGACAGGGAGGTACCAAGAGACCCAGTACTTC
NA,TRBV4-2,many,TRBJ2-7,CASSQEAGGSSYEQYF,TGTGCCAGCAGCCAAGAAGCTGGCGGCAGCTCCTACGAGCAGTACTTC
TRBD1,TRBV4-1,NA,TRBJ1-2,CASNIGQAANYGYTF,TGCGCCAGCAACATAGGACAGGCGGCTAACTATGGCTACACCTTC
TRBD1,TRBV9,NA,TRBJ2-1,CASSVVAVDRGNEQFF,TGTGCCAGCAGCGTAGTGGCGGTTGACAGGGGTAATGAGCAGTTCTTC
TRBD1,TRBV5-1,NA,TRBJ2-1,CASSLPTGSSYNEQFF,TGCGCCAGCAGCCTACCGACAGGGAGCTCCTACAATGAGCAGTTCTTC
NA,TRBV29-1,many,TRBJ1-2,CSVALRGANYGYTF,TGCAGCGTTGCCCTTCGGGGAGCTAACTATGGCTACACCTTC
NA,TRBV5-1,many,TRBJ1-5,CASSLLGTNQPQHF,TGCGCCAGCAGCTTATTAGGCACTAATCAGCCCCAGCATTTT
TRBD1,TRBV7-2,NA,TRBJ2-7,CASSPRQGRLSYEQYF,TGTGCCAGCAGCCCTCGACAGGGTCGGCTCTCCTACGAGCAGTACTTC
TRBD2,TRBV12-3/TRBV12-4,many,TRBJ2-3,CASSLGGGISDTQYF,TGTGCCAGCAGTTTGGGGGGAGGGATTTCAGATACGCAGTATTTT
TRBD2,TRBV5-1,NA,TRBJ2-7,CASSPDPGGRQSYEQYF,TGCGCCAGCAGCCCCGATCCGGGCGGGAGGCAATCCTACGAGCAGTACTTC
NA,TRBV29-1,once,TRBJ2-3,CSSGPSTDTQYF,TGCAGCTCGGGACCAAGCACAGATACGCAGTATTTT
NA,TRBV2,many,TRBJ2-3,CASSAERLGPDTQYF,TGTGCCAGCAGTGCGGAACGGTTGGGGCCAGATACGCAGTATTTT
NA,TRBV11-2,many,TRBJ2-5,CASSPRTGKGTQYF,TGTGCCAGCAGCCCAAGGACTGGGAAGGGGACCCAGTACTTC
TRBD1,TRBV4-1,once,TRBJ2-3,CASSQGQTGASTDTQYF,TGCGCCAGCAGCCAAGGGCAGACAGGGGCAAGCACAGATACGCAGTATTTT
TRBD2,TRBV4-3,many,TRBJ2-3,CASSQDWVAGAQDTQYF,TGCGCCAGCAGCCAAGATTGGGTAGCGGGGGCCCAAGATACGCAGTATTTT
NA,TRBV2,many,TRBJ1-3,CASSESGTLNTIYF,TGTGCCAGCAGTGAAAGTGGGACACTCAACACCATATATTTT
TRBD1,TRBV15,once,TRBJ1-6,CATSRGGQENNSPLHF,TGTGCCACCAGCAGAGGAGGACAGGAAAATAATTCACCCCTCCACTTT
TRBD2,TRBV6-2/TRBV6-3,medium-sized,TRBJ2-1,CASSGMTSGRWYEQFF,TGTGCCAGCAGTGGAATGACTAGCGGGAGATGGTATGAGCAGTTCTTC
NA,TRBV28,many,TRBJ1-2,CASSGEKDGYTF,TGTGCCAGCAGCGGGGAAAAGGATGGCTACACCTTC